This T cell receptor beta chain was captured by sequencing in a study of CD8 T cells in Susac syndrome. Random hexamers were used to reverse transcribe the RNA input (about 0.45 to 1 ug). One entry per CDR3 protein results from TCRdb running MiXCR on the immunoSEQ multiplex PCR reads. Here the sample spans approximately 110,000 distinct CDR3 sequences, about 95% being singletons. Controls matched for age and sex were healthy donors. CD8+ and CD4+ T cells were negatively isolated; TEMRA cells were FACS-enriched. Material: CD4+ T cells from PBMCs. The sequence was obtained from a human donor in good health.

The CDR3 nucleotides read TGTGCCAGCAGTCCCCGGGACAGACACCGGGAGACCCAGTACTTC. Translating it yields CASSPRDRHRETQYF. The rearrangement joins TRBV28 to TRBJ2-5, with TRBD1 matching 7 bases. The trim removed 5 bases at V and 5 bases at J, leaving 11 bases unmatched. Germline V gives CDR1 MDHEN, CDR2 SYDVKM. This CDR3 is 15 amino acids long.